The present TCR beta chain was sequenced within a study of CXCR3-negative and CXCR3-positive naive CD8 T cells. Germline CDR1 reads MDHEN; CDR2 reads SYDVKM. CDR3 length: 14 amino acids. 5' RACE with UMI labels generated the TRB cDNA libraries. From the 5' RACE reads, TCRdb lists one entry per CDR3 protein and no DNA. Here the sample table reports fewer than 10,000 distinct CDR3 sequences. Naive CD8+ T lymphocytes were specified as CD45RO-CCR7+CD27+CD95-. Points from the study as a whole: In cryopreserved cells, CXCR3 expression partially decreased, and fresh PBMCs were used in most assays. Memory cells showed distinct TRBV-TRBJ patterns, while the two naive subsets matched. CXCR3-positive naive cells had more hydrophobic TRB CDR3s than CXCR3-negative naive cells.

Regarding this clonotype: Its antigen remains unidentified.

This receptor was obtained from a human donor in good health. Some clones in this sample may be carry-over from other donors' samples. V is TRBV28 and J is TRBJ1-1; TCRdb calls TRBD1, which cannot be checked without DNA. The source material was naive CXCR3- CD8+ T cells from blood. Subset given: CD45RO-CCR7+CD27+CD95- naive CD8+ T cells lacking CXCR3 (TNR3-). The CDR3 sequence is CASTKDRVGTEAFF.